Within the sample, the clone carrying this T cell receptor beta chain is medium-sized. The germline V gene encodes CDR1 MNHEY and CDR2 SVGAGI. This CDR3 spans 16 amino acids. Trimming pared 4 bases from V and 0 bases from J, leaving 13 bases between. This sample is drawn from a study of blood T cell repertoires in COVID-19. Study-level information: Specimens from acute and convalescent COVID-19 originated in the United States, Italy and Spain.

Some clones are missing from TCRdb's copy, which holds only in-frame ones; the method was immunoSEQ multiplex PCR. This table holds some 46,000 clones, approximately 70% found once. This chain connects TRBV6-5 to TRBJ2-1; D might be TRBD2 (6 bases). The receptor's source is a man at least 80 years old with acute or convalescent COVID-19. The sequencing input was peripheral blood. For the CDR3, the DNA is TGTGCCAGCAGTTGGAGGGTTGCGAGCTCCTACAATGAGCAGTTCTTC. It encodes CASSWRVASSYNEQFF.